Shown below are 27 T cell receptor beta chains from a single sample sequenced in a study of blood T cell repertoires in COVID-19. The protocol was immunoSEQ multiplex PCR, while the TCRdb copy is restricted to in-frame clones and leaves out a portion. The sample contains 35,000 to 45,000 clones, 91% of which appear only once. The sample was peripheral blood. These receptors were obtained from a woman of 80 years or more with acute or convalescent COVID-19.

This sequence joins TRBV2 and TRBJ2-3; 13 bases agree with TRBD2. This CDR3 is 15 amino acids long. Germline CDR1 is SNHLY and CDR2 is FYNNEI. After removal of 8 bases from V and 2 bases from J, the junction contained 4 bases not matched to a gene. The CDR3 loop reads CASGGLAGFTDTQYF. The CDR3 region has the DNA TGTGCCAGCGGGGGACTAGCGGGATTCACAGATACGCAGTATTTT.

The chain recombines TRBV4-1 with TRBJ1-2; D is uncertain. The germline V gene has CDR1 MGHRA and CDR2 YSYEKL. V was pared by 5 bases and J by 0 bases, with 10 bases between. The CDR3 runs 14 residues. CDR3 loop: CASSSDLTNYGYTF. The CDR3, as DNA: TGCGCCAGCAGCTCGGACTTAACTAACTATGGCTACACCTTC.

Here the CDR3 reads CASSRRVAGGTGELFF. The CDR3, as DNA: TGTGCCAGCAGCCGCCGGGTAGCGGGGGGCACCGGGGAGCTGTTTTTT. This rearrangement joins TRBV11-2 to TRBJ2-2; 10 bases are shared with TRBD2. The CDR3 runs to 16 residues. Germline V gene sequence: CDR1 SGHAT, CDR2 FQNNGV. Trimming took 5 bases from V and 4 from J; bases not matched to a gene: 7.

The chain joins TRBV2 to TRBJ1-5; no firm D call. V was pared by 0 bases and J by 1 base, with 4 bases between. This CDR3 comprises 14 residues. Looked up from germline, CDR1 is SNHLY and CDR2 is FYNNEI. CDR3 loop: CASSEALSNQPQHF. The CDR3 nucleotides read TGTGCCAGCAGTGAAGCCTTAAGCAATCAGCCCCAGCATTTT.

This rearrangement joins TRBV5-6 to TRBJ2-3, with 7 positions matching TRBD1. The CDR3 extends over 16 amino acids. The ends lost 3 bases at V and 5 bases at J; junction bases unmatched: 12. Germline V gene data show CDR1 as SGHDT and CDR2 as YYEEEE. CDR3 nucleotide sequence: TGTGCCAGCAGCTCGTACGGGACAGACTATGGAGATACGCAGTATTTT. Its protein product is CASSSYGTDYGDTQYF. The entire variable domain, with the rest obtained from reference TRBV5-6 and TRBJ2-3, is as follows: DAGVTQSPTHLIKTRGQQVTLRCSPKSGHDTVSWYQQALGQGPQFIFQYYEEEERQRGNFPDRFSGHQFPNYSSELNVNALLLGDSALYLCASSSYGTDYGDTQYFGPGTRLTVL.

V usage is TRBV4-2 and J usage is TRBJ1-2; the match to TRBD1 covers 7 bases. Looked up from germline, CDR1 is LGHNA and CDR2 is YNFKEQ. V was pared by 4 bases and J by 0 bases, with 11 bases of the junction left unmatched. CDR3 size: 17 residues. The chain's CDR3 is CASSLLWGDSANYGYTF. In DNA form, the CDR3 reads TGTGCCAGCAGCCTCCTATGGGGGGACAGTGCTAACTATGGCTACACCTTC.

The chain is built from TRBV12-5 and TRBJ1-4, with a weak D call TRBD1 (6 bases). Deletions cut 2 bases from V and 3 bases from J, with 13 bases between. CDR1 and CDR2 (germline): LGHNT, FRNRAP. This CDR3 is built from 16 residues. DNA of the CDR3: TGTGCTAGTGGTTTGACAGGGCGATCGGCTAATGAAAAACTGTTTTTT. Translation: CASGLTGRSANEKLFF.

The rearrangement links TRBV5-1 to TRBJ2-5, with TRBD2 matching 13 bases. The CDR3 has 16 residues. With V trimmed by 4 bases and J by 2 bases, 5 bases remained unmatched. Germline V gives CDR1 SGHRS, CDR2 YFSETQ. The CDR3 DNA follows: TGCGCCAGCAGCCGACCGGGACTAGCGGGACAAGAGACCCAGTACTTC. Protein sequence: CASSRPGLAGQETQYF.

V gene TRBV5-1 combines with J gene TRBJ1-2, with 8 nucleotides matching TRBD1. Germline V gene data show CDR1 as SGHRS and CDR2 as YFSETQ. The CDR3 runs to 16 residues. Unmatched junction bases numbered 8, after V lost 3 bases and J lost 1 base. The CDR3 nucleotides read TGCGCCAGCAGCTCGAGCCTGGGACAGGTTAACTATGGCTACACCTTC. This sequence encodes CASSSSLGQVNYGYTF.

The chain recombines TRBV6-5 with TRBJ1-2; D is undetermined. V lost 0 bases and J lost 1, with 6 bases in between. The germline gives CDR1 MNHEY, CDR2 SVGAGI. The CDR3 length is 14 residues. The CDR3 loop reads CASSYSRDNYGYTF. DNA of the CDR3: TGTGCCAGCAGTTACTCGAGGGATAACTATGGCTACACCTTC.

The gene calls are TRBV9 and TRBJ1-2, with TRBD1 identical over 10 bases. CDR1 SGDLS and CDR2 YYNGEE come from the germline V gene. The CDR3 is made up of 17 amino acids. Trimming cost V 4 bases and J 3 bases; bases outside gene matches: 12. CDR3 nucleotide sequence: TGTGCCAGCAGCCCGGGACAGGGGACCTATACCTACTATGGCTACACCTTC. Translating gives CASSPGQGTYTYYGYTF.

Remarks on this clone: One junction end does not reproduce the germline sequence, and a read error may be involved. This sequence joins TRBV7-7 and TRBJ2-5; 7 bases align to TRBD2. This CDR3 comprises 14 residues. Germline V gives CDR1 SSHAT, CDR2 FNYEAQ (reference sequence). CDR3 sequence: CASSLGAAGETQYF. CDR3 nucleotides: TGTGCTAGCAGCCTCGGAGCAGCGGGGGAGACCCAGTACTTC.

J is TRBJ1-1 and V is TRBV9; 7 bases are a match to TRBD1. Germline V lookup: CDR1 SGDLS, CDR2 YYNGEE. The V segment lost 3 bases and the J segment 6 bases; nucleotides outside the gene matches: 5. This CDR3 has 13 residues. CDR3 sequence reads: CASSDTGVSEAFF. The CDR3 coding sequence is TGTGCCAGCAGCGATACAGGGGTCTCTGAAGCTTTCTTT.

V usage is TRBV5-1 and J usage is TRBJ2-1; 9 nucleotides match TRBD2. V lost 7 bases and J lost 5; bases outside the gene matches: 13. This CDR3 comprises 16 residues. Germline V lookup: CDR1 SGHRS, CDR2 YFSETQ. The CDR3 nucleotides are TGCGCCAGCGGCCTACCTCAGACTAGCGGACACAATGAGCAGTTCTTC. Protein: CASGLPQTSGHNEQFF. Supplemented by reference TRBV5-1 and TRBJ2-1, the full variable domain reads KAGVTQTPRYLIKTRGQQVTLSCSPISGHRSVSWYQQTPGQGLQFLFEYFSETQRNKGNFPGRFSGRQFSNSRSEMNVSTLELGDSALYLCASGLPQTSGHNEQFFGPGTRLTVL.

This clone is a singleton in its sample. This rearrangement joins TRBV9 to TRBJ1-4; perhaps TRBD1 as D (6 bases). Trimming shortened V by 3 bases and J by 6 bases, and 12 bases separated the two germline ends. This CDR3 has 14 residues. Germline values: CDR1 SGDLS, CDR2 YYNGEE. The CDR3 protein is CASSAGQWDEKLFF. The CDR3 DNA follows: TGTGCCAGCAGCGCCGGACAGTGGGATGAAAAACTGTTTTTT.

The V gene is TRBV15, the J gene TRBJ2-1; 7 bases are a match to TRBD2. CDR1 is LNHNV and CDR2 is YYDKDF in the germline V gene (reference sequence). The CDR3 is made up of 14 amino acids. Trimming at V came to 1 base and at J to 3 bases, leaving 0 bases not matched to a gene. The CDR3 reads CATSRGGGYNEQFF. The CDR3 DNA is TGTGCCACCAGCAGAGGGGGGGGCTACAATGAGCAGTTCTTC.

The table lists this clone with a count of one. V usage is TRBV7-2 and J usage is TRBJ2-3; perhaps TRBD2 as D (5 bases). This CDR3 spans 14 amino acids. V dropped 1 base and J dropped 2 bases, with 7 bases sitting between them. Looked up from germline, CDR1 is SGHTA and CDR2 is FQGNSA. The chain's CDR3 is CASSLGTSTDTQYF. DNA for the CDR3: TGTGCCAGCAGCTTAGGGACTTCCACAGATACGCAGTATTTT.

The J gene is TRBJ2-1, the V gene TRBV5-1, with TRBD1 matching over 8 bases. This CDR3 region has 14 residues. Per the germline V gene, CDR1 is SGHRS and CDR2 is YFSETQ. Trimming took 4 bases from V and 8 from J; bases not matched to a gene: 8. The DNA of the CDR3 is TGCGCCAGCAGCCCGGGACAGGTCTTGGATGAGCAGTTCTTC. It yields the protein CASSPGQVLDEQFF. The variable domain in full, completed from reference TRBV5-1 and TRBJ2-1, reads KAGVTQTPRYLIKTRGQQVTLSCSPISGHRSVSWYQQTPGQGLQFLFEYFSETQRNKGNFPGRFSGRQFSNSRSEMNVSTLELGDSALYLCASSPGQVLDEQFFGPGTRLTVL.

V usage is TRBV28 and J usage is TRBJ1-1; D unresolved. This CDR3 is built from 13 residues. V lost 2 bases to trimming and J lost 0 bases, with 4 bases between them. The germline CDR1 and CDR2 sequences are MDHEN and SYDVKM. For the CDR3, the DNA is TGTGCCAGCAGTTTAAGAGTGAACACTGAAGCTTTCTTT. This codes for CASSLRVNTEAFF.

This rearrangement joins TRBV7-9 to TRBJ2-7; possibly TRBD1 for D (5 bases). Germline loops: CDR1 SEHNR, CDR2 FQNEAQ (reference sequence). V lost 3 bases to trimming and J lost 4 bases, with 13 bases between them. The CDR3 is made up of 14 amino acids. The DNA of the CDR3 is TGTGCCAGCAGCTTGACAGACCAAAAGTACGAGCAGTACTTC. Its translation is CASSLTDQKYEQYF.

J is TRBJ2-1 and V is TRBV7-9; TRBD1 matches 8 bases. V dropped 5 bases and J dropped 3; count of bases not matched to a gene: 9. Germline lookup yields CDR1 SEHNR and CDR2 FQNEAQ (reference sequence). The CDR3 is 16 amino acids. CDR3 loop: CASSLGTGGNYNEQFF. CDR3 bases: TGTGCCAGCAGCCTCGGTACAGGGGGGAACTACAATGAGCAGTTCTTC.

The chain employs TRBV6-1 and TRBJ1-1; the D is unclear. V lost 2 bases to trimming and J lost 0 bases, with 10 bases between them. The CDR3 runs 15 residues. Per the germline V gene, CDR1 is MNHNS and CDR2 is SASEGT. The CDR3 loop reads CASSEQEVMNTEAFF. DNA for the CDR3: TGTGCCAGCAGTGAACAAGAGGTGATGAACACTGAAGCTTTCTTT.

The chain combines TRBV5-4 with TRBJ2-3; 8 bases agree with TRBD2. Germline V gene data show CDR1 as SGHNT and CDR2 as YYREEE (reference sequence). The length of the CDR3 is 14 residues. V lost 3 bases, J lost 6 bases, and 6 bases stayed unmatched. The CDR3 loop is CASSSGGPFDTQYF. Written as DNA, the CDR3 is TGTGCCAGCAGCTCGGGGGGGCCTTTTGATACGCAGTATTTT.

The rearrangement joins TRBV14 to TRBJ1-1; D perhaps matches TRBD1 (6 bases). This CDR3 comprises 13 residues. The V gene's germline CDR1 is SGHDN and CDR2 FVKESK. V was pared by 0 bases and J by 4 bases, with 6 bases between. The CDR3 sequence is CASSQDRGTEAFF. The DNA of the CDR3 is TGTGCCAGCAGCCAAGACAGGGGCACTGAAGCTTTCTTT.

The rearrangement uses TRBV4-2 and TRBJ1-5; D gene uncertain. The V gene's germline CDR1 is LGHNA and CDR2 YNFKEQ. The CDR3 length is 16 residues. Trimming took 4 bases from V and 0 from J, leaving 13 bases between them. CDR3 in amino acids: CASSLRTDYSNQPQHF. The CDR3, as DNA: TGTGCCAGCAGCCTTAGGACGGACTATAGCAATCAGCCCCAGCATTTT.

The chain carries TRBV5-1 and TRBJ2-5; D ambiguous. V was pared by 2 bases and J by 2 bases, with 10 bases between. Germline CDR1 reads SGHRS; CDR2 reads YFSETQ. The CDR3 extends over 14 amino acids. CDR3 nucleotides: TGCGCCAGCAGCTTACTATCCCTACAAGAGACCCAGTACTTC. This codes for CASSLLSLQETQYF.

This clone is a singleton in its sample. Here the CDR3 reads CASSRMGASIRLADTQYF. The DNA of the CDR3 is TGTGCCAGCAGCCGGATGGGGGCTTCAATTCGCTTGGCAGATACGCAGTATTTT. The chain carries TRBV7-2 and TRBJ2-3, with D possibly being TRBD1 (6 bases). Deletions cut 5 bases from V and 4 bases from J, with 25 bases between. Germline CDR1 and CDR2: SGHTA and FQGNSA. The CDR3 length is 18 residues.